This T cell receptor beta chain stems from a study of OX40 agonist ivuxolimab in advanced cancers. As for the study in general: The dose-escalation group included hepatocellular carcinoma, melanoma, renal cell carcinoma and head and neck cancer.

Note on this clone: The target antigen is unknown.

General observations from the study: CD8+ T cells were the subset that, on average, had more expanded clones than CD4+. The CD4+ and CD8+ T cells in the blood had expanded clonally by week 6 at 0.1 to 3.0 mg/kg.

Generated by immunoSEQ multiplex PCR, the TCRdb table keeps only in-frame clones and is missing some. In the table there are tens of thousands of clones, roughly 87% of which are singletons. Baseline, cycle 4 day 1, and cycle 7 day 1 were the blood sampling points. The sequences come from CD4+ or CD8+ T cells sorted from blood, collected in a trial of the OX40 agonist ivuxolimab. The sequence was collected from an adult with an advanced solid tumor such as melanoma, head and neck, liver or kidney cancer.

The CDR3: CASSIGGPYNEQFF. CDR3 bases: TGTGCCAGTAGTATAGGGGGACCCTACAATGAGCAGTTCTTC. This chain links TRBV19 with TRBJ2-1, with D possibly called TRBD1 or TRBD2 (5 bases each). Trimming left V 1 base short and J 2 bases short, with 6 bases between. This CDR3 region has 14 residues. Germline lookup yields CDR1 LNHDA and CDR2 SQIVND (reference sequence).